Sequencing of this T cell receptor beta chain was carried out in a study of beta chain features in type 1 diabetes (dated by TCRdb to the late 2010s). Broadly, across the study: Mean age, gender distribution, total cell number and subset yield were not different between patients and healthy donors. The study compared the TCRB repertoires of sorted circulating CD4+ T cell subsets in recently diagnosed type 1 diabetes patients with those in matched healthy donors. Regulatory and stem cell-like memory subsets were obtained from only 8 patients and roughly 8 healthy donors, while naive and central memory subsets were obtained from all 30 or so donors. A total of 107,917,701 sorted cells were examined across all samples, and the number of cells per subset was strongly correlated with RNA yield. The research as a whole found: Sequencing cDNA rather than genomic DNA could over-represent highly expressing activated cells, although activation and CD3 levels did not differ between groups. Naive, central memory and regulatory TCRB repertoires appeared to be more alike among patients than among healthy donors. Shorter templates might be favored by PCR, yet because patient and control samples were amplified and corrected together, any such skew would affect both groups equally. Patients with type 1 diabetes made fewer insertions and deleted more nucleotides at VDJ recombination sites, implying thymic rearrangement abnormalities. In all four CD4+ subsets, TCRB CDR3 length was moderately but significantly shorter in type 1 diabetes patients. Because the HLA sub-analyses included only small numbers of individuals, any influence of HLA type on TCRB rearrangement was left unresolved.

The germline V gene gives CDR1 as MNHEY and CDR2 as SVGAGI. The CDR3 measures 15 amino acids from cysteine to phenylalanine. Solely the CDR3 DNA is kept, with 45 bases framed from the first base. A distance of 15 bases separates the germline ends of V and J, which lose 6 bases and 2 bases respectively. From each donor, a single peripheral blood sample of 90 to 150 mL on average was drawn into heparinised tubes. A BD FACSAria II was used to sort naive, central memory, regulatory and stem cell-like memory CD4+ T cells with a panel that included CD45RO, CCR7, CD25, CD127, CD95 and CD27. Purity was above 98% for every sorted population. PBMCs were separated immediately by Lymphoprep density gradient centrifugation and were stained directly, without being cultured. So that batch effects would be minimized, each experiment stained and sorted samples in pairs, pairing one healthy donor with one patient.

The entire isolated RNA was reverse transcribed using the High Capacity cDNA Reverse Transcription Kit, and thus expressed TCRB transcripts were sequenced. Naive, central memory and regulatory T cell samples underwent deep immunoSEQ sequencing, averaging roughly 3.4 million total reads per sample. Sorted cells were lysed in RLT buffer and RNA was extracted with DNase-treated RNeasy Micro or Mini kits, depending on cell number. Each cell subset was processed separately to prevent cross-contamination, with patient and healthy donor samples processed together. The immunoSEQ multiplex PCR was used to amplify TCRB sequences from cDNA, generating 87-bp fragments that spanned the CDR3 region. Sequencing of the amplicons was performed on the Illumina HiSeq platform. As for the original processing: PCR bias was computationally corrected using synthetic template baselines, reads within Hamming distance 2 were collapsed, and singletons that could not be merged were discarded. By aligning reads against IMGT, V, D and J genes, CDR3 length, and insertions or deletions at six rearrangement sites were assigned. Within each subset, clonotype counts were normalized to sorted cell number, after which true diversity and Gini coefficients were computed with the tcR R package. The overlap coefficient, calculated on TCRB nucleotide sequences, was used to quantify repertoire sharing. As a proxy for the pre-selection repertoire, out-of-frame TCRB sequences from naive cells were analyzed. Drawn from immuneACCESS, this table holds only the in-frame rearrangements with V and J called that TCRdb kept. Clones are partly lost; checked studies trace under half to an unresolved V gene and leave the rest unexplained. Clonal size and the V and J genes are those of that table, whereas D and trimming came from the DNA. The sample yields a few hundred thousand clones; around 15% were counted once. The ten largest clones represent approximately 0.019% of the sample.

Comments on this clone: The antigen this receptor binds is unknown. It has no much larger one-base neighbor in the sample; base qualities were not kept.

This sequence was found in a woman aged 18-29 years in good health. This receptor chain uses TRBV6-5 and TRBJ2-3; a weak D assignment points to TRBD1 (6 bases agree). The sequenced material came from naive CD4+ T cells from blood. The cell subset or site label for this specimen denotes: true naive CD4+ T cells. The CDR3 reads CASRTTTGATDTQYF. The DNA is TGTGCCAGCAGAACCACGACAGGTGCCACAGATACGCAGTATTTT.